These 21 T cell receptor beta chains originate from one sample sequenced in a study of blood T cell repertoires in COVID-19. Using immunoSEQ multiplex PCR, the repertoire was profiled, and TCRdb retains in-frame clones only, with some absent. The table records about 200,000 clones, roughly nine tenths of them present only once. Material: PBMCs or T cells enriched from blood (not recorded which). All receptors derive from a woman in her twenties or thirties who had recovered from COVID-19.

CDR3 protein: CASSPTLSYGYTF. The CDR3 DNA follows: TGTGCCAGCAGCCCGACTCTCAGCTATGGCTACACCTTC. This sequence joins TRBV3-1 (or the pseudogene TRBV3-2) and TRBJ1-2; D call uncertain. The V gene's germline CDR1 is LGHDT and CDR2 YNNKEL (reference sequence). The germline V and J ends were trimmed by 4 bases and 4 bases, with 10 bases remaining between them. This CDR3 is built from 13 residues.

The rearrangement links TRBV6-5 to TRBJ1-5, with D maybe TRBD1 (6 bases). CDR1 is MNHEY and CDR2 is SVGAGI in the germline V gene. This CDR3 contains 13 residues. Trimming left V 5 bases short and J 10 bases short, with 15 bases between. CDR3 nucleotides: TGTGCCAGCAGTAGGGGGGAGGGCTCCCCCCAGCATTTT. Translating it yields CASSRGEGSPQHF.

CDR3: CASSLAIYRGPTEAFF. Written as DNA, the CDR3 is TGTGCCAGCAGCTTAGCCATCTATAGAGGGCCCACTGAAGCTTTCTTT. The chain recombines TRBV7-2 with TRBJ1-1; D uncertain. This CDR3 is 16 amino acids long. The ends were cut back, 0 bases at V and 4 bases at J, with 15 bases in the middle. The germline V gene encodes CDR1 SGHTA and CDR2 FQGNSA.

This clone was recorded once. The V call is TRBV19, the J call TRBJ2-7, with a tentative D call TRBD1 (6 bases). The CDR3 has 15 amino acids. Germline assignment: CDR1 LNHDA and CDR2 SQIVND (reference sequence). Deletions cut 1 base from V and 1 base from J, with 11 bases between. The CDR3 bases are TGTGCCAGTAGTATAGGGGGGCTTCTTTCCTACGAGCAGTACTTC. This gives the protein CASSIGGLLSYEQYF.

The table lists this clone with a count of one. The rearrangement joins TRBV9 to TRBJ2-1, with TRBD2 as a possible D gene (6 bases). Between the trimmed V and J ends, which lost 0 bases and 7 bases, there was a span of 17 bases. CDR1 and CDR2 (germline): SGDLS, YYNGEE. The CDR3 contains 16 residues. CDR3 region: CASSVGGGAGANEQFF. CDR3 nucleotide sequence: TGTGCCAGCAGCGTAGGGGGCGGGGCTGGAGCAAATGAGCAGTTCTTC.

The chain joins TRBV14 to TRBJ1-1; D might be TRBD1 (5 bases). There are 13 residues in the CDR3. With 0 bases removed from V and 11 bases from J, the gap between germline ends came to 13 bases. CDR1 is SGHDN and CDR2 is FVKESK in the germline V gene. CDR3 loop: CASSQDLEGRAFF. Here the CDR3 DNA reads TGTGCCAGCAGCCAAGATCTGGAGGGGCGTGCTTTCTTT.

This chain connects TRBV2 to TRBJ2-6; D might be TRBD1 (6 bases). Deletions cut 4 bases from V and 0 bases from J, with 13 bases between. In germline, CDR1 is SNHLY, CDR2 FYNNEI. The CDR3 is 17 residues long. The CDR3 sequence is CASSARTDISGANVLTF. The CDR3 nucleotides are TGTGCCAGCAGTGCGCGGACAGATATCTCTGGGGCCAACGTCCTGACTTTC. Full variable domain (outside the CDR3, taken from reference TRBV2 and TRBJ2-6): EPEVTQTPSHQVTQMGQEVILRCVPISNHLYFYWYRQILGQKVEFLVSFYNNEISEKSEIFDDQFSVERPDGSNFTLKIRSTKLEDSAMYFCASSARTDISGANVLTFGAGSRLTVL.

The rearrangement uses TRBV11-3 and TRBJ2-7, with TRBD2 matching over 7 bases. The trim removed 0 bases at V and 6 bases at J, leaving 8 bases unmatched. Per the germline V gene, CDR1 is SGHNT and CDR2 is YENEEA. This CDR3 has 15 amino acids. The CDR3 DNA is TGTGCCAGCAGCTTAGACTGGCGGGAGAATGGCGAGCAGTACTTC. It yields the protein CASSLDWRENGEQYF.

A word on this clone: The same CDR3 can be traced to other DNA sequences in this sample. V and J are TRBV19 and TRBJ1-1, with TRBD1 identical over 8 bases. V was clipped by 5 bases and J by 0 bases; unmatched bases: 5. This CDR3 is built from 15 residues. Germline-derived CDR1 and CDR2 are LNHDA and SQIVND (reference sequence). The CDR3 sequence: CASSPRQGMNTEAFF. The CDR3 DNA sequence: TGTGCCAGTAGTCCCCGACAGGGGATGAACACTGAAGCTTTCTTT.

In this sample, this clone turned up a few times. The chain combines TRBV7-2 with TRBJ2-7; no definite D call. CDR3 length: 13 amino acids. Germline V lookup: CDR1 SGHTA, CDR2 FQGNSA. V lost 0 bases to trimming and J lost 0 bases, with 3 bases between them. For the CDR3, the DNA is TGTGCCAGCAGCTTAGCGTACTCCTACGAGCAGTACTTC. This codes for CASSLAYSYEQYF.

In this sample, this clone turned up once. The CDR3 DNA reads TGTGCCAGCAGCTTAGGGGGTCAGGGGCACTATGGCTACACCTTC. The encoded protein is CASSLGGQGHYGYTF. This chain uses TRBV13 with TRBJ1-2; D perhaps matches TRBD1 (6 bases). V gave up 0 bases and J gave up 3 bases, with 11 bases separating them. The CDR3 runs 15 residues. In germline, CDR1 is PRHDT, CDR2 FYEKMQ (reference sequence). Drawing the rest from reference TRBV13 and TRBJ1-2, the complete variable domain is AAGVIQSPRHLIKEKRETATLKCYPIPRHDTVYWYQQGPGQDPQFLISFYEKMQSDKGSIPDRFSAQQFSDYHSELNMSSLELGDSALYFCASSLGGQGHYGYTFGSGTRLTVV.

V is TRBV4-3 and J is TRBJ2-2; D possibly corresponds to TRBD2 (5 bases). The V gene lost 0 bases and the J gene lost 3 bases, with 20 bases spanning the gap. The CDR3 covers 19 residues. Germline CDR1 LGHNA, CDR2 YSLEER. Here the CDR3 DNA reads TGCGCCAGCAGCCAAGATGAATGGCGGAGGTTCAGTGACACCGGGGAGCTGTTTTTT. This encodes CASSQDEWRRFSDTGELFF.

The chain is built from TRBV6-5 and TRBJ1-4; D unclear. The V end lost 0 bases, the J end lost 10 bases, and 18 bases lay between the germline ends. This CDR3 comprises 16 residues. CDR1 and CDR2 (germline): MNHEY, SVGAGI. CDR3 DNA: TGTGCCAGCAGTTACTCGAGGAGCGGGGTTCGAGCAAAACTGTTTTTT. Its translation: CASSYSRSGVRAKLFF.

The rearrangement joins TRBV7-9 to TRBJ1-6; no definite D call. This CDR3 contains 15 residues. V was shortened by 0 bases and J by 6 bases, with 9 bases between the two germline ends. CDR1 and CDR2 from the germline V gene are SEHNR and FQNEAQ (reference sequence). The CDR3: CASSLAAGINSPLHF. The CDR3 DNA sequence: TGTGCCAGCAGCTTAGCGGCGGGGATTAATTCACCCCTCCACTTT.

This chain uses TRBV7-8 with TRBJ2-6, with 7 bases fitting TRBD1. The germline CDR1 and CDR2 sequences are SGHVS and FQNEAQ. The CDR3 consists of 14 residues. V lost 5 bases to trimming and J lost 10 bases; unmatched junction nucleotides: 8. The CDR3 DNA follows: TGTGCCAGCAGCCGACAGGGCGTCTTGAACGTCCTGACTTTC. It specifies CASSRQGVLNVLTF.

J is TRBJ2-6 and V is TRBV7-3, with 10 bases aligning to TRBD2. CDR3 length: 18 residues. The junction had 9 bases not matched to a gene; V was cut back by 5 bases and J by 2 bases. CDR1 and CDR2 from the germline V gene are SGHTA and FQGTGA. The CDR3 loop is CASSPHTSGIAGANVLTF. For the CDR3, the DNA is TGTGCCAGCAGCCCCCATACTAGCGGGATTGCTGGGGCCAACGTCCTGACTTTC.

The rearrangement uses TRBV7-2 and TRBJ1-3, with 8 bases that match TRBD1. Germline assignment: CDR1 SGHTA and CDR2 FQGNSA. After removal of 1 base from V and 4 bases from J, the junction contained 3 bases not matched to a gene. The length of the CDR3 is 15 residues. In DNA form, the CDR3 reads TGTGCCAGCAGCTTAGAAGGACAGGGAGGAAACACCATATATTTT. Its protein is CASSLEGQGGNTIYF.

This chain joins TRBV29-1 and TRBJ1-1, with 8 bases lining up with TRBD1. The germline V gene encodes CDR1 SQVTM and CDR2 ANQGSEA. V shed 5 bases, J shed 0 bases, and the junction held 5 bases outside the gene matches. The CDR3 runs to 14 residues. DNA of the CDR3: TGCAGCGTTATGGGACAGGTCATGAACACTGAAGCTTTCTTT. Translating gives CSVMGQVMNTEAFF.

This chain joins TRBV5-1 and TRBJ2-2; 8 bases align to TRBD2. This CDR3 has 15 residues. The germline V gene has CDR1 SGHRS and CDR2 YFSETQ. The trim removed 4 bases at V and 1 base at J, leaving 3 bases unmatched. The CDR3 DNA reads TGCGCCAGCAGCGGAGGGACTAGGAACACCGGGGAGCTGTTTTTT. Its translation: CASSGGTRNTGELFF.

V gene TRBV6-2 or TRBV6-3 combines with J gene TRBJ2-7, with TRBD2 identical over 7 bases. The germline gives CDR1 MNHEY, CDR2 SVGEGT. The V and J ends lost 2 bases and 4 bases, in that order; junction bases with no gene match: 17. CDR3 length: 18 amino acids. The CDR3: CASSYRLAGGSDLYEQYF. The CDR3 DNA is TGTGCCAGCAGTTACCGGCTAGCAGGCGGGAGTGACCTATACGAGCAGTACTTC.

The CDR3 DNA reads as TGTGCCAGCAGCCCGGTACCCCGCGGGACGAAGGCTTTCTTT. It encodes CASSPVPRGTKAFF. The V gene is TRBV11-1, the J gene TRBJ1-1, with D possibly being TRBD1 (5 bases). With 5 bases removed from V and 11 bases from J, the gap between germline ends came to 21 bases. Per the germline V gene, CDR1 is SGHAT and CDR2 is FQDESV (reference sequence). This CDR3 region has 14 residues. Using reference TRBV11-1 and TRBJ1-1 for the parts outside the CDR3, the full variable domain is EAEVAQSPRYKITEKSQAVAFWCDPISGHATLYWYRQILGQGPELLVQFQDESVVDDSQLPKDRFSAERLKGVDSTLKIQPAELGDSAMYLCASSPVPRGTKAFFGQGTRLTVV.